This T cell receptor beta chain was retrieved from a study of CD8+CD57+ T cells in acquired aplastic anemia. V was shortened by 0 bases and J by 4 bases, with 17 bases between the two germline ends. Per the germline V gene, CDR1 is SGHRS and CDR2 is YFSETQ. The CDR3 spans 17 residues. This clonotype was observed at least ten times. For CDR3 and TCR beta VDJ profiling, genomic DNA was the template used. TCRdb reprocessed the reads via MiXCR and lists one record per CDR3 protein. The table has some 64,000 distinct CDR3 sequences, about 50% seen once; the top ten hold about 2.5%. The rearrangement links TRBV5-1 to TRBJ2-1, with D perhaps matching TRBD2 (6 bases). This TCR derives from a human donor in good health, serving as a control. The sequenced material came from sorted CD4+, CD8+, or CD8+CD57+ T cells (not recorded which) from PBMCs. Here the CDR3 reads CASSLVVGGGPYNEQFF. The CDR3 DNA is TGCGCCAGCAGCTTGGTGGTGGGGGGAGGCCCTTACAATGAGCAGTTCTTC.